The 21 T cell receptor beta chains below come from one sample, sequenced in a study of T cells after yellow fever vaccination. Via MiXCR, TCRdb re-called the 5' RACE reads, giving one row per CDR3 protein. The data show 400,000 or so distinct CDR3 sequences, around a tenth seen once. Material: PBMCs, obtained on the day of the first yellow fever vaccination. The source of these receptors is a man between 18 and 35 years old who received the YFV17D yellow fever vaccine.

Ten or more counts support this clonotype. The gene calls are TRBV7-6 and TRBJ2-3, with 10 positions matching TRBD2. Germline V gene sequence: CDR1 SGHVS, CDR2 FNYEAQ. Trimming took 0 bases from V and 2 from J; bases not matched to a gene: 5. CDR3 length equals 17 residues. The CDR3 sequence: CASSLARTSGATDTQYF. The CDR3 nucleotides are TGTGCCAGCAGCTTAGCCCGCACTAGCGGGGCCACAGATACGCAGTATTTT. The full variable domain, in which reference TRBV7-6 and TRBJ2-3 provide the parts outside the CDR3, is GAGVSQSPRYKVTKRGQDVALRCDPISGHVSLYWYRQALGQGPEFLTYFNYEAQQDKSGLPNDRFSAERPEGSISTLTIQRTEQRDSAMYRCASSLARTSGATDTQYFGPGTRLTVL.

This clonotype has at least ten counts. The V and J genes are TRBV25-1 and TRBJ2-3; a possible D gene is TRBD2 (5 bases). The germline gives CDR1 MGHDK, CDR2 SYGVNS. Trimming removed 4 bases from V and 0 bases from J, with 8 bases in between. The CDR3 runs to 14 residues. The CDR3 sequence: CASSGRPSTDTQYF. DNA of the CDR3: TGTGCCAGCAGTGGGAGGCCTAGCACAGATACGCAGTATTTT.

This clonotype was observed a few times. V usage is TRBV6-2 or TRBV6-3 and J usage is TRBJ1-1; D not resolved. Germline V CDR1 and CDR2: MNHEY, SVGEGT. Trimming took 1 base from V and 7 from J, leaving 22 bases between them. There are 17 residues in the CDR3. The DNA for the CDR3 is TGTGCCAGCAGTTACTTATCGCTGTCTTCAAGTTTAGTTGAAGCTTTCTTT. Translation gives CASSYLSLSSSLVEAFF.

This clonotype was picked up a small number of times. The V and J genes are TRBV12-3 or TRBV12-4 and TRBJ1-5; D call uncertain. CDR3 length: 15 amino acids. V lost 6 bases to trimming and J lost 0 bases, with 12 bases between them. CDR3 protein: CASSLARISNQPQHF. The CDR3, as DNA: TGTGCCAGCAGCCTGGCACGGATTAGCAATCAGCCCCAGCATTTT.

The V and J genes are TRBV27 and TRBJ2-2, with TRBD1 identical over 9 bases. V was pared by 2 bases and J by 6 bases, with 10 bases of the junction left unmatched. The CDR3 loop spans 17 amino acids. CDR1 MNHEY and CDR2 SMNVEV come from the germline V gene (reference sequence). The CDR3 sequence: CASSLPPGQGRPGELFF. The CDR3 DNA is TGTGCCAGCAGTTTACCTCCGGGACAGGGTCGACCCGGGGAGCTGTTTTTT.

The chain links TRBV20-1 to TRBJ2-3, with no clear D. Germline V gene lookup returns CDR1 DFQATT and CDR2 SNEGSKA (reference sequence). Trimming removed 0 bases at V and 2 bases at J, with 9 bases between. This CDR3 contains 14 residues. For the CDR3, the DNA is TGCAGTGCTAGAGATAATCGGCCCACAGATACGCAGTATTTT. Its translation is CSARDNRPTDTQYF.

This clonotype was seen only a few times. This sequence joins TRBV3-1 and TRBJ1-2; D remains unclear. Per germline, CDR1 LGHDT and CDR2 YNNKEL (reference sequence). The CDR3 length is 13 residues. Trimming took off 4 bases at V and 5 bases at J, with 11 bases between the two ends. CDR3 loop: CASSPQRGYGYTF. The DNA of the CDR3 is TGTGCCAGCAGCCCCCAAAGAGGGTATGGCTACACCTTC.

This clonotype has a handful of counts. The chain recombines TRBV2 with TRBJ1-1, with 7 bases lining up with TRBD1. V lost 5 bases to trimming and J lost 7 bases; unmatched junction nucleotides: 10. Per the germline V gene, CDR1 is SNHLY and CDR2 is FYNNEI. The CDR3 has 14 residues. CDR3 coding DNA: TGTGCCAGCAGTAGGGGGCCTTACGGTGGTGAAGCTTTCTTT. As protein: CASSRGPYGGEAFF.

This clonotype was seen more than once but under ten times. The rearrangement uses TRBV7-9 and TRBJ2-1, with a tentative D call TRBD1 (5 bases). The V gene lost 2 bases and the J gene lost 3 bases, with 11 bases spanning the gap. Germline V gene lookup returns CDR1 SEHNR and CDR2 FQNEAQ (reference sequence). The length of the CDR3 is 15 residues. DNA for the CDR3: TGTGCCAGCAGCTTACTCCGACAGAACTACAATGAGCAGTTCTTC. Translating gives CASSLLRQNYNEQFF.

The chain employs TRBV11-2 and TRBJ2-3, with 13 positions matching TRBD2. The CDR3 contains 19 residues. V dropped 4 bases and J dropped 0; count of bases not matched to a gene: 10. Germline CDR1 reads SGHAT; CDR2 reads FQNNGV. This CDR3 is CASSSPGLAGAASTDTQYF. Here the CDR3 DNA reads TGTGCCAGCAGCTCACCAGGACTAGCGGGGGCTGCTAGCACAGATACGCAGTATTTT.

In its sample, this clonotype was seen a few times. The CDR3: CASSLLGAGANVLTF. For the CDR3, the DNA is TGCGCCAGCAGCTTGTTGGGGGCTGGGGCCAACGTCCTGACTTTC. The J gene is TRBJ2-6, the V gene TRBV5-1, with D perhaps TRBD1 or TRBD2 (5 bases each). CDR1 is SGHRS, CDR2 YFSETQ, per germline. The CDR3 spans 15 residues. V was clipped by 1 base and J by 2 bases, with 7 bases between them.

This clonotype was counted at least ten times. The chain couples TRBV5-1 to TRBJ2-3, with D perhaps TRBD1 (6 bases). V was clipped by 1 base and J by 0 bases, with 12 bases between them. Germline V gene data show CDR1 as SGHRS and CDR2 as YFSETQ. This CDR3 has 16 amino acids. CDR3 sequence (DNA): TGCGCCAGCAGCTTGACAGGGAGAATTAGCACAGATACGCAGTATTTT. Its protein is CASSLTGRISTDTQYF.

This clonotype was picked up many times. The chain joins TRBV18 to TRBJ2-1; 12 bases are a match to TRBD2. V lost 3 bases and J lost 3; bases outside the gene matches: 3. This CDR3 is built from 16 residues. Germline-derived CDR1 and CDR2 are KGHSH and LQKENI. CDR3 amino acids: CASSPGLAGNYNEQFF. The CDR3 bases are TGTGCCAGCTCACCTGGACTAGCGGGGAACTACAATGAGCAGTTCTTC.

This clonotype was observed many times. This chain links TRBV4-3 with TRBJ1-1; D remains ambiguous. Trimming removed 0 bases from V and 0 bases from J, with 8 bases in between. CDR1 and CDR2 (germline): LGHNA, YSLEER. The CDR3 has 15 amino acids. In DNA form, the CDR3 reads TGCGCCAGCAGCCAAGATTCTAGGGTGAACACTGAAGCTTTCTTT. It translates to CASSQDSRVNTEAFF.

CDR3 residues: CASSTGQDSDITDTQYF. The CDR3 DNA is TGTGCCAGCAGTACGGGTCAAGATAGCGATATAACAGATACGCAGTATTTT. The rearrangement joins TRBV28 to TRBJ2-3; TRBD2 might be the D (5 bases). The CDR3 runs to 17 residues. V lost 5 bases to trimming and J lost 3 bases, with 21 bases between them. The V gene's germline CDR1 is MDHEN and CDR2 SYDVKM.

This clonotype was counted between two and nine times. This chain joins TRBV9 and TRBJ2-2; tentatively, D is TRBD2 (6 bases). V was trimmed by 3 bases and J by 5 bases, leaving 17 bases between them. From germline, CDR1 is SGDLS and CDR2 YYNGEE. There are 16 residues in the CDR3. CDR3 DNA sequence: TGTGCCAGCAGCGCCCCCACGGGGGTGACGACCGGGGAGCTGTTTTTT. Protein: CASSAPTGVTTGELFF.

The chain recombines TRBV5-1 with TRBJ2-5, with D possibly TRBD1 on 5 matching bases. CDR1 SGHRS and CDR2 YFSETQ come from the germline V gene. This CDR3 spans 13 amino acids. Trimming stripped 4 bases from V and 6 bases from J, with 13 bases between. The CDR3 sequence: CASSVGREKTQYF. The CDR3 DNA follows: TGCGCCAGCAGCGTAGGCAGGGAAAAGACCCAGTACTTC.

The chain recombines TRBV28 with TRBJ2-5; the D gene is possibly TRBD2 (6 bases). V dropped 7 bases and J dropped 5 bases, with 20 bases sitting between them. The CDR3 is 15 amino acids. CDR1 is MDHEN, CDR2 SYDVKM, per germline. CDR3 residues: CASKTAGLLAETQYF. CDR3 coding DNA: TGTGCCAGCAAAACCGCGGGACTTCTGGCCGAGACCCAGTACTTC. The entire variable domain, with the rest obtained from reference TRBV28 and TRBJ2-5, is as follows: DVKVTQSSRYLVKRTGEKVFLECVQDMDHENMFWYRQDPGLGLRLIYFSYDVKMKEKGDIPEGYSVSREKKERFSLILESASTNQTSMYLCASKTAGLLAETQYFGPGTRLLVL.

The chain uses TRBV20-1 and TRBJ2-1; D uncertain. Germline V CDR1 and CDR2: DFQATT, SNEGSKA (reference sequence). The CDR3 loop spans 14 amino acids. Trimming removed 2 bases from V and 8 bases from J, with 16 bases in between. CDR3 sequence: CSARRLGSLHEQFF. The CDR3, as DNA: TGCAGTGCTAGAAGGTTAGGTTCACTCCATGAGCAGTTCTTC.

This chain links TRBV27 with TRBJ1-1, with 12 bases aligning to TRBD1. The CDR3 is made up of 22 amino acids. V shed 4 bases, J shed 2 bases, and the junction held 23 bases outside the gene matches. Germline lookup yields CDR1 MNHEY and CDR2 SMNVEV (reference sequence). DNA of the CDR3: TGTGCCAGCAGTTCGGCGGCGGGGATGTTCGGGACAGGGGGCGGGAGAAACACTGAAGCTTTCTTT. Translated, it gives CASSSAAGMFGTGGGRNTEAFF.

A few counts support this clonotype. This chain connects TRBV6-1 to TRBJ1-1; 10 bases match TRBD1. The CDR3 sequence is 14 residues long. J was trimmed by 8 bases and V by 6 bases; bases with no gene match: 9. The V gene's germline CDR1 is MNHNS and CDR2 SASEGT. CDR3 residues: CASSLDRGRWEAFF. CDR3 bases: TGTGCCAGCAGCCTCGACAGGGGGCGATGGGAAGCTTTCTTT.